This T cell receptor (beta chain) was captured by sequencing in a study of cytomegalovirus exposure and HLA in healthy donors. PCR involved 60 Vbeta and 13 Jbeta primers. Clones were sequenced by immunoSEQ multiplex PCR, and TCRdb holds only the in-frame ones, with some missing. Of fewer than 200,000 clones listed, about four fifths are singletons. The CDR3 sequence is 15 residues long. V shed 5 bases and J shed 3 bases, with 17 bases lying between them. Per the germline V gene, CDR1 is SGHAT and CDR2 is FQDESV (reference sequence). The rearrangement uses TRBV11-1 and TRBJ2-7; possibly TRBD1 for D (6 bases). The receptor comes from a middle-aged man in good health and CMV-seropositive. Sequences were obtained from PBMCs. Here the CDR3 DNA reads TGTGCCAGCAGCCGACGGGCGGACAGCTACTACGAGCAGTACTTC. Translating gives CASSRRADSYYEQYF.